Below, 17 T cell receptor beta chains from the same sample are listed, as sequenced in a study of shared clonotypes between healthy human individuals. The data were produced by immunoSEQ multiplex PCR, yet TCRdb's version contains in-frame clones alone and is incomplete. This sample yields some 1 million clones, of which about 74% are seen a single time; about 1.5% belongs to the top ten. Sequencing was done on a sample of memory CD4+ T cells sorted from blood. The subset denotes: CD45RA-negative fraction. These receptor sequences come from a man younger than 30 in good health.

This rearrangement joins TRBV6-6 to TRBJ2-5; D remains unclear. Germline V gene sequence: CDR1 MNHNY, CDR2 SVGAGI (reference sequence). Trimming removed 5 bases at V and 2 bases at J, with 6 bases between. The CDR3 spans 12 residues. The chain's CDR3 is CASSRAQETQYF. In DNA, the CDR3 is TGTGCCAGCAGTCGAGCTCAAGAGACCCAGTACTTC.

In its sample, this clone was seen once. Relative to the germline gene, one junction end is altered; a read error may explain this. The chain joins TRBV7-7 to TRBJ2-3; D tentatively reads TRBD1 or TRBD2 (6 bases each). CDR3 length equals 14 residues. Germline V gene sequence: CDR1 SSHAT, CDR2 FNYEAQ (reference sequence). CDR3 amino acids: CASSLGGYTDTQYF. The DNA of the CDR3 is TGTGCTAGCAGCTTAGGGGGGTACACAGATACGCAGTATTTT. The full variable domain, in which reference TRBV7-7 and TRBJ2-3 provide the parts outside the CDR3, is GAGVSQSPRYKVTKRGQDVTLRCDPISSHATLYWYQQALGQGPEFLTYFNYEAQPDKSGLPSDRFSAERPEGSISTLTIQRTEQRDSAMYRCASSLGGYTDTQYFGPGTRLTVL.

The rearrangement joins TRBV6-5 to TRBJ2-5; D may be TRBD2 (6 bases). Deletions cut 7 bases from V and 1 base from J, with 16 bases between. The CDR3 totals 15 residues. Germline CDR1 MNHEY, CDR2 SVGAGI. Here the CDR3 DNA reads TGTGCCAGCATCTCCTTCGGGGGAGCCCAAGAGACCCAGTACTTC. Amino acids: CASISFGGAQETQYF.

This clone was found a few times. This sequence joins TRBV6-1 and TRBJ1-2, with D unclear. Deletions cut 2 bases from V and 6 bases from J, with 10 bases between. Germline lookup yields CDR1 MNHNS and CDR2 SASEGT. This CDR3 comprises 13 residues. The CDR3 is CASSERRSDGYTF. The CDR3 bases are TGTGCCAGCAGTGAAAGAAGGAGCGATGGCTACACCTTC.

In its sample, this clone was seen a few times. The rearrangement links TRBV5-8 to TRBJ1-5; perhaps TRBD1 as D (6 bases). V lost 0 bases and J lost 6, with 16 bases in between. CDR1 is SGHTS, CDR2 YDEGEE, per germline. This CDR3 region has 16 residues. The CDR3 DNA is TGTGCCAGCAGCTTGGTTGGGACACGAGGGTTTCAGCCCCAGCATTTT. Translating it yields CASSLVGTRGFQPQHF.

This clone showed up just once. This chain joins TRBV28 and TRBJ1-2; D is perhaps TRBD1 (6 bases). Germline V CDR1 and CDR2: MDHEN, SYDVKM. V was pared by 2 bases and J by 5 bases, with 15 bases between. The CDR3 is 15 amino acids. The CDR3 loop is CASSLQGRGPYGYTF. CDR3 bases: TGTGCCAGCAGTTTACAGGGGCGAGGACCTTATGGCTACACCTTC.

This chain links TRBV2 with TRBJ2-6; TRBD2 agrees at 11 bases. The V segment lost 4 bases and the J segment 2 bases; nucleotides outside the gene matches: 10. The germline CDR1 and CDR2 sequences are SNHLY and FYNNEI. This CDR3 has 19 residues. CDR3 sequence (DNA): TGTGCCAGCAGTGCCAGGTTACTAGCGGGAGCGACTGGGGCCAACGTCCTGACTTTC. Protein product: CASSARLLAGATGANVLTF.

The rearrangement links TRBV30 to TRBJ2-3; TRBD2 agrees at 7 bases. J gave up 10 bases and V 8 bases, and 6 bases lay outside the gene matches. Germline values: CDR1 GTSNPN, CDR2 SVGIG (reference sequence). This CDR3 spans 10 amino acids. CDR3 protein: CALSGTSQYF. The CDR3, as DNA: TGTGCCCTCAGCGGGACTTCGCAGTATTTT.

This clone was detected a few times. The J gene is TRBJ1-1, the V gene TRBV25-1; possible D gene TRBD1, 6 bases. Germline V lookup: CDR1 MGHDK, CDR2 SYGVNS. This CDR3 has 16 amino acids. Trimming took off 2 bases at V and 2 bases at J, with 15 bases between the two ends. The CDR3 DNA reads as TGTGCCAGCAGTGAAATTCTCACAGGGCCCAACACTGAAGCTTTCTTT. Translated: CASSEILTGPNTEAFF.

The V call is TRBV5-1, the J call TRBJ2-5; D not resolved. Germline CDR1 is SGHRS and CDR2 is YFSETQ. Trimming took off 0 bases at V and 0 bases at J, with 12 bases between the two ends. This CDR3 has 16 amino acids. For the CDR3, the DNA is TGCGCCAGCAGCTTGGTCCTCAGAAGGTACCAAGAGACCCAGTACTTC. Amino acids: CASSLVLRRYQETQYF.

The chain couples TRBV6-5 to TRBJ2-3; D not resolved. The ends were cut back, 2 bases at V and 8 bases at J, with 14 bases in the middle. The CDR3 runs 14 residues. CDR1 is MNHEY, CDR2 SVGAGI, per germline. CDR3 region: CASSYDNTPSTQYF. The CDR3 DNA follows: TGTGCCAGCAGTTACGACAATACCCCAAGTACGCAGTATTTT.

The gene calls are TRBV7-9 and TRBJ2-7, with 8 bases aligning to TRBD1. Germline V gives CDR1 SEHNR, CDR2 FQNEAQ (reference sequence). The CDR3 contains 13 residues. Germline trimming cut 3 bases from V and 6 bases from J; bases unmatched to any gene: 4. As DNA, the CDR3 is TGTGCCAGCAGCTTGGGACAGGTCGGCGAGCAGTACTTC. This gives the protein CASSLGQVGEQYF.

About this clone: One junction end does not reproduce the germline sequence, and a read error may be involved. The chain recombines TRBV9 with TRBJ2-3; TRBD2 matches at 7 bases. The CDR3 runs 12 residues. Germline loops: CDR1 SGDLS, CDR2 YYNGEE. The CDR3 spells CASSVDTSDLDF. Written as DNA, the CDR3 is TGTGCCAGCAGCGTAGATACTAGCGACCTGGATTTT.

This clone was detected a few times. This rearrangement joins TRBV19 to TRBJ1-5, with D uncertain. The CDR3 spans 13 residues. From germline, CDR1 is LNHDA and CDR2 SQIVND (reference sequence). V was cut by 6 bases and J by 0 bases, with 6 bases left in between. This CDR3 is CASSQNSNQPQHF. In nucleotides, the CDR3 is TGTGCCAGTAGCCAGAATAGCAATCAGCCCCAGCATTTT.

The chain employs TRBV27 and TRBJ2-7; no firm D call. CDR3 length: 13 residues. Per the germline V gene, CDR1 is MNHEY and CDR2 is SMNVEV (reference sequence). The V and J ends lost 10 bases and 0 bases respectively, with 13 bases between them. CDR3 sequence reads: CATLGWGSYEQYF. Here the CDR3 DNA reads TGTGCCACCTTGGGGTGGGGCTCCTACGAGCAGTACTTC.

This rearrangement joins TRBV4-1 to TRBJ1-6; the match to TRBD1 covers 10 bases. The CDR3 loop spans 19 amino acids. The germline CDR1 and CDR2 sequences are MGHRA and YSYEKL. V gave up 3 bases and J gave up 9 bases; unmatched junction bases: 17. The CDR3 region has the DNA TGCGCCAGCAGCCAGGAAGGGACAGGGGCCCGGCCCGGGGGTTCACCCCTCCACTTT. Translating it yields CASSQEGTGARPGGSPLHF.

The chain couples TRBV9 to TRBJ2-5; D not resolved. The V gene lost 3 bases and the J gene lost 4 bases, with 7 bases spanning the gap. Germline loops: CDR1 SGDLS, CDR2 YYNGEE. The CDR3 spans 12 residues. CDR3 residues: CASSASVETQYF. As DNA, the CDR3 is TGTGCCAGCAGCGCCAGCGTAGAGACCCAGTACTTC.